A selection of T cell receptor beta chains follows, all from one sample in a study of shared clonotypes between healthy human individuals. Measured with immunoSEQ multiplex PCR; TCRdb has only the in-frame clones, and not every one. Of under 850,000 clones listed, nearly 95% are singletons. Material for sequencing was naive CD8+ T cells sorted from blood. Receptor source: a man aged 25-45 years in good health. The CDR3 runs from the conserved cysteine through the conserved F or W. D genes are given only for firm matches. Size values are once, few and many counts, or a class for expanded clones, and some rows have none.

v_gene: TRBV13; abundance: -; d_gene: -; j_gene: TRBJ2-7; CDR3aa: CASSLVGEGTYEQYF; CDR3nt: TGTGCCAGCAGCTTAGTAGGCGAGGGTACCTACGAGCAGTACTTC
v_gene: TRBV7-8; abundance: -; d_gene: TRBD2; j_gene: TRBJ2-7; CDR3aa: CASSPLAGSAYEQYF; CDR3nt: TGTGCCAGCAGCCCCTTAGCGGGAAGTGCCTACGAGCAGTACTTC
v_gene: TRBV19; abundance: once; d_gene: -; j_gene: TRBJ1-3; CDR3aa: CASNIVSGQDRNTIYF; CDR3nt: TGTGCCAGTAACATCGTCTCGGGGCAGGACAGAAACACCATATATTTT
v_gene: TRBV6-1; abundance: -; d_gene: -; j_gene: TRBJ2-7; CDR3aa: CASSESSLKGFGEQYF; CDR3nt: TGTGCCAGCAGTGAATCATCCTTAAAGGGGTTCGGTGAGCAGTACTTC
v_gene: TRBV28; abundance: -; d_gene: -; j_gene: TRBJ1-2; CDR3aa: CASSPGQIFYGYTF; CDR3nt: TGTGCCAGCAGTCCAGGACAGATTTTCTATGGCTACACCTTC
v_gene: TRBV27; abundance: -; d_gene: TRBD1; j_gene: TRBJ2-7; CDR3aa: CASSLSGTGVTYEQYF; CDR3nt: TGTGCCAGCAGCCTTTCCGGGACAGGTGTAACCTACGAGCAGTACTTC
v_gene: TRBV5-4; abundance: -; d_gene: TRBD1; j_gene: TRBJ1-2; CDR3aa: CASSRGDSHTANYGYTF; CDR3nt: TGTGCCAGCAGCCGGGGGGACAGCCATACAGCTAACTATGGCTACACCTTC
v_gene: TRBV15; abundance: -; d_gene: -; j_gene: TRBJ2-2; CDR3aa: CATSEHRVSTGELFF; CDR3nt: TGTGCCACCAGCGAACACAGGGTCTCGACCGGGGAGCTGTTTTTT
v_gene: TRBV6-1; abundance: -; d_gene: -; j_gene: TRBJ1-5; CDR3aa: CASSEPQRQPQHF; CDR3nt: TGTGCCAGCAGTGAACCCCAGCGGCAGCCCCAGCATTTT
v_gene: TRBV9; abundance: -; d_gene: TRBD1; j_gene: TRBJ2-2; CDR3aa: CASTGQGVSGELFF; CDR3nt: TGTGCCAGCACCGGACAGGGCGTCTCCGGGGAGCTGTTTTTT
v_gene: TRBV7-7; abundance: -; d_gene: -; j_gene: TRBJ2-2; CDR3aa: CASSLTVGAGELFF; CDR3nt: TGTGCTAGCAGCTTAACGGTAGGAGCCGGGGAGCTGTTTTTT
v_gene: TRBV6-5; abundance: few; d_gene: -; j_gene: TRBJ2-2; CDR3aa: CASSNRRGLTGELFF; CDR3nt: TGTGCCAGCAGTAATCGGAGAGGGCTCACCGGGGAGCTGTTTTTT
v_gene: TRBV7-2; abundance: once; d_gene: TRBD2; j_gene: TRBJ2-4; CDR3aa: CASSQRLAAAKNIQYF; CDR3nt: TGTGCCAGCAGCCAGCGGCTAGCGGCCGCCAAAAACATTCAGTACTTC
v_gene: TRBV29-1; abundance: -; d_gene: -; j_gene: TRBJ2-7; CDR3aa: CSVFLATGRIYEQYF; CDR3nt: TGCAGCGTATTTCTCGCCACAGGGCGGATCTACGAGCAGTACTTC
v_gene: TRBV2; abundance: -; d_gene: -; j_gene: TRBJ2-7; CDR3aa: CASTRVGGNYEQYF; CDR3nt: TGTGCCAGCACGCGTGTAGGAGGGAACTACGAGCAGTACTTC
v_gene: TRBV7-9; abundance: -; d_gene: TRBD1; j_gene: TRBJ1-1; CDR3aa: CASSHRGTEAFF; CDR3nt: TGTGCCAGCAGCCACAGGGGCACTGAAGCTTTCTTT
v_gene: TRBV13; abundance: -; d_gene: -; j_gene: TRBJ2-7; CDR3aa: CASSLGGPPYEQYF; CDR3nt: TGTGCCAGCAGCTTAGGAGGCCCACCCTACGAGCAGTACTTC
v_gene: TRBV7-8; abundance: once; d_gene: TRBD2; j_gene: TRBJ2-3; CDR3aa: CASSQNRGGTRTDTQYF; CDR3nt: TGTGCCAGCAGCCAAAACCGCGGGGGTACCCGCACAGATACGCAGTATTTT
v_gene: TRBV11-3; abundance: -; d_gene: -; j_gene: TRBJ2-7; CDR3aa: CASSLGSRHEQYF; CDR3nt: TGTGCCAGCAGCTTAGGGTCGCGTCACGAGCAGTACTTC
v_gene: TRBV27; abundance: -; d_gene: -; j_gene: TRBJ2-7; CDR3aa: CASSLGRGQGQYF; CDR3nt: TGTGCCAGCAGTTTAGGGCGGGGGCAAGGGCAGTACTTC
v_gene: TRBV29-1; abundance: -; d_gene: TRBD2; j_gene: TRBJ2-7; CDR3aa: CSATSGRISKSYEQYF; CDR3nt: TGCAGCGCCACTAGCGGGAGAATCTCAAAGTCCTACGAGCAGTACTTC
v_gene: TRBV27; abundance: -; d_gene: -; j_gene: TRBJ2-1; CDR3aa: CASSPGSSLGPNEQFF; CDR3nt: TGTGCCAGCAGTCCAGGTAGCTCTTTGGGGCCGAATGAGCAGTTCTTC
v_gene: TRBV6-5; abundance: -; d_gene: TRBD2; j_gene: TRBJ2-1; CDR3aa: CASSYSSGSGEQFF; CDR3nt: TGTGCCAGCAGTTACTCAAGCGGGAGCGGTGAGCAGTTCTTC
v_gene: TRBV7-2; abundance: -; d_gene: -; j_gene: TRBJ2-4; CDR3aa: CASSLGQGMYLAKNIQYF; CDR3nt: TGTGCCAGCAGCTTAGGGCAGGGGATGTATTTAGCCAAAAACATTCAGTACTTC
v_gene: TRBV13; abundance: -; d_gene: -; j_gene: TRBJ2-1; CDR3aa: CASSWPRGSYNEQFF; CDR3nt: TGTGCCAGCAGCTGGCCCAGGGGCTCCTACAATGAGCAGTTCTTC
v_gene: TRBV27; abundance: -; d_gene: -; j_gene: TRBJ2-7; CDR3aa: CASSTGSYEQYF; CDR3nt: TGTGCCAGCAGCACAGGGAGCTACGAGCAGTACTTC
v_gene: TRBV7-9; abundance: -; d_gene: -; j_gene: TRBJ2-7; CDR3aa: CASSLVGARPDRSYEQYF; CDR3nt: TGTGCCAGCAGCTTAGTCGGGGCCCGACCTGATCGCTCCTACGAGCAGTACTTC
v_gene: TRBV6-1; abundance: -; d_gene: -; j_gene: TRBJ2-4; CDR3aa: CASSEHSLAKNIQYF; CDR3nt: TGTGCCAGCAGTGAACATAGCTTAGCCAAAAACATTCAGTACTTC